Listed below are T cell receptor beta chains from one sample, sequenced in a study of OX40 agonist ivuxolimab in advanced cancers. Sequenced by immunoSEQ multiplex PCR; TCRdb stores in-frame clones only, minus some. This table holds 75,000 to 100,000 clones, roughly 87% found once. The sequenced sample was CD4+ or CD8+ T cells sorted from blood, obtained in a trial of the OX40 agonist ivuxolimab. These receptors all come from an adult with an advanced solid tumor such as melanoma, head and neck, liver or kidney cancer. CDR3s include the opening cysteine and the closing phenylalanine or tryptophan. The D gene is left open where the match is weak. Expanded clones get a size class; other rows say once, few or many, or leave the size out.

NA,TRBV2,TRBJ2-2,NA,TGTGCCAGCAGCACGGGGAACAGGGAGCTGTTTTTT,CASSTGNRELFF
NA,TRBV7-2,TRBJ2-3,NA,TGTGCCAGCAGCTTTAGGCAGGCCCACACAGATACGCAGTATTTT,CASSFRQAHTDTQYF
NA,TRBV28,TRBJ1-1,NA,TGTGCCAGCAGTTCCGGCCAGAACTTGAACACTGAAGCTTTCTTT,CASSSGQNLNTEAFF
NA,TRBV28,TRBJ2-3,NA,TGTGCCAGCACCATTGGAGGCCAATTGAGCACAGATACGCAGTATTTT,CASTIGGQLSTDTQYF
NA,TRBV7-2,TRBJ2-3,NA,TGTGCCAGCAGCTTAGTGGGCAGGGCCACTACAGATACGCAGTATTTT,CASSLVGRATTDTQYF
NA,TRBV7-2,TRBJ1-1,NA,TGTGCCAGCAGCGTAAGACACTCTGGTGGCACTGAAGCTTTCTTT,CASSVRHSGGTEAFF
once,TRBV15,TRBJ2-1,TRBD2,TGTGCCACCAGCAGAGAGGTGGCGGGAGGGGGCAATGAGCAGTTCTTC,CATSREVAGGGNEQFF
NA,TRBV2,TRBJ2-1,NA,TGTGCCAGCAGTGTAGAAGGAGGGATCGGCAATGAGCAGTTCTTC,CASSVEGGIGNEQFF
NA,TRBV7-2,TRBJ2-5,TRBD2,TGTGCCAGCAGCTTAGGACTAGCCCAAGAGACCCAGTACTTC,CASSLGLAQETQYF
once,TRBV4-1,TRBJ2-5,TRBD1,TGCGCCAGCAGCCGGACGGGACAGGGACAAGAGACCCAGTACTTC,CASSRTGQGQETQYF
NA,TRBV19,TRBJ2-7,NA,TGTGCCACTGTCCCCGGGGATAGGCCCTACGAGCAGTACTTC,CATVPGDRPYEQYF
NA,TRBV6-5,TRBJ1-2,TRBD1,TGTGCCAGCAAGATGAACAGGGGTGGGAGTTCTGGCTACACCTTC,CASKMNRGGSSGYTF
NA,TRBV5-1,TRBJ2-6,NA,TGCGCCAGCAGCTATGAATTGGTCTCCCTTGGGGCCAACGTCCTGACTTTC,CASSYELVSLGANVLTF
NA,TRBV11-1,TRBJ1-1,TRBD1,TGTGCCAGCAGCCGGGGACAGGGGAATACTGAAGCTTTCTTT,CASSRGQGNTEAFF
NA,TRBV7-2,TRBJ1-4,TRBD1,TGTGCCAGCAGCAACGACAGGGGGGAAAAACTGTTTTTT,CASSNDRGEKLFF
NA,TRBV6-6,TRBJ2-7,TRBD1,TGTGCCAGCGGAGGACAGGCAGAAGAGCAGTACTTC,CASGGQAEEQYF
NA,TRBV27,TRBJ2-3,NA,TGTGCCAGCAGTTCCCCCCTCAGGGGACATTGGACAGATACGCAGTATTTT,CASSSPLRGHWTDTQYF
NA,TRBV6-1,TRBJ1-4,NA,TGTGCCAGCCACAGACGGGTGACTAATGAAAAACTGTTTTTT,CASHRRVTNEKLFF
NA,TRBV28,TRBJ1-1,TRBD1,TGTGCCAGCAGCCGAGACAGGGCTAACACTGAAGCTTTCTTT,CASSRDRANTEAFF
NA,TRBV28,TRBJ2-3,NA,TGTGCCAGCAGTTTATCGGGGTATCCGCAGTATTTT,CASSLSGYPQYF
NA,TRBV18,TRBJ1-3,NA,TGTGCCAGCTCCCGCGGTAGTTCCGGAAACACCATATATTTT,CASSRGSSGNTIYF
NA,TRBV5-1,TRBJ1-6,TRBD1,TGCGCCAGCAGCTTGGCGGACAGGGGTCATAATTCACCCCTCCACTTT,CASSLADRGHNSPLHF